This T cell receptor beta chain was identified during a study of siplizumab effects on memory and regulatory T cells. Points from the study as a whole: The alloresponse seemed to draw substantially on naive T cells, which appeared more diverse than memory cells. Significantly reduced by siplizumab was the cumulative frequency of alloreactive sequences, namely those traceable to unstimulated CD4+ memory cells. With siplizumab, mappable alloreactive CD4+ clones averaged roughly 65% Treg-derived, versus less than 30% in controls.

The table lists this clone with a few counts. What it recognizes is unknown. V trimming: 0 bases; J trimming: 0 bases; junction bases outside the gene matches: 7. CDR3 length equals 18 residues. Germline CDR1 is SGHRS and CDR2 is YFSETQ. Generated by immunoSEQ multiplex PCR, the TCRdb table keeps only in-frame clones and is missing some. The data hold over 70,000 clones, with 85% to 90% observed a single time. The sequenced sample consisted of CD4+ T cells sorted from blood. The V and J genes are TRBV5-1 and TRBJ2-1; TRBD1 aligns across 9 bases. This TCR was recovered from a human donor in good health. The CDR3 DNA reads TGCGCCAGCAGCTTGGGGGACAGGGTATCAAGCTCCTACAATGAGCAGTTCTTC. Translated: CASSLGDRVSSSYNEQFF.